These 22 T cell receptor beta chains share one sample of origin, sequenced in a study of T cells after yellow fever vaccination. MiXCR was run by TCRdb on the 5' RACE reads, yielding one entry per CDR3 protein. The data hold 550,000 or so distinct CDR3 sequences, with about 19% observed a single time. This specimen consisted of PBMCs, obtained 15 days after the yellow fever booster vaccination. The receptor set was obtained from a young man who received the YFV17D yellow fever vaccine.

V and J are TRBV27 and TRBJ1-1, with 8 bases identical to TRBD1. This CDR3 has 15 residues. Looked up from germline, CDR1 is MNHEY and CDR2 is SMNVEV (reference sequence). V dropped 3 bases and J dropped 5; count of bases not matched to a gene: 8. The CDR3 spells CASSLDRDFSTEAFF. In nucleotides, the CDR3 is TGTGCCAGCAGTTTGGACAGGGATTTTTCTACTGAAGCTTTCTTT.

V is TRBV5-6 and J is TRBJ2-4, with a possible D match to TRBD1 (5 bases). Trimming took off 7 bases at V and 0 bases at J, with 17 bases between the two ends. Germline V gene lookup returns CDR1 SGHDT and CDR2 YYEEEE. There are 16 residues in the CDR3. The CDR3 is CASYEGAALAKNIQYF. The CDR3 DNA reads as TGTGCCAGCTATGAAGGGGCGGCGCTAGCCAAAAACATTCAGTACTTC.

This clonotype was observed a handful of times. This chain uses TRBV7-8 with TRBJ2-7; 7 nucleotides agree with TRBD2. The length of the CDR3 is 15 residues. Germline CDR1 reads SGHVS; CDR2 reads FQNEAQ. The V and J ends lost 2 bases and 5 bases, in that order; junction bases with no gene match: 9. The CDR3 sequence: CASSLMGGGPNEQYF. The CDR3 DNA is TGTGCCAGCAGCTTAATGGGCGGGGGACCGAACGAGCAGTACTTC.

This clonotype appeared a few times. The chain couples TRBV6-5 to TRBJ1-5; no clear D gene. The CDR3 extends over 12 amino acids. CDR1 is MNHEY, CDR2 SVGAGI, per germline. V lost 6 bases and J lost 6, with 9 bases in between. The CDR3 region is CASSPISQPQHF. The DNA for the CDR3 is TGTGCCAGCAGCCCAATTAGTCAGCCCCAGCATTTT.

The chain uses TRBV12-3 or TRBV12-4 and TRBJ1-5; D uncertain. The CDR3 extends over 13 amino acids. The ends were cut back, 1 base at V and 9 bases at J, with 10 bases in the middle. The chain's CDR3 is CASSLGGGSPQHF. CDR3 sequence (DNA): TGTGCCAGCAGTTTAGGGGGAGGGTCGCCCCAGCATTTT.

The chain links TRBV6-2 or TRBV6-3 to TRBJ2-7, with 9 bases lining up with TRBD1. V lost 6 bases to trimming and J lost 0 bases; unmatched junction nucleotides: 6. In germline, CDR1 is MNHEY, CDR2 SVGEGT. CDR3 length equals 15 residues. The CDR3 nucleotides read TGTGCCAGCAGGGTGGACAGGGGAAGCTCCTACGAGCAGTACTTC. It specifies CASRVDRGSSYEQYF.

The rearrangement joins TRBV12-3 or TRBV12-4 to TRBJ2-5; 11 bases fit TRBD2. The trim removed 4 bases at V and 6 bases at J, leaving 4 bases unmatched. CDR3 length: 14 amino acids. CDR3 amino acids: CASSSGLAVKTQYF. The CDR3, as DNA: TGTGCCAGCAGTTCGGGACTAGCGGTGAAGACCCAGTACTTC.

This chain's CDR3 is CASTETRLSYEQYF. In DNA form, the CDR3 reads TGTGCCAGTACCGAGACAAGACTCTCCTACGAGCAGTACTTC. The gene calls are TRBV19 and TRBJ2-7; no firm D call. The germline V and J ends were trimmed by 7 bases and 0 bases, with 13 bases remaining between them. There are 14 residues in the CDR3. The germline CDR1 and CDR2 sequences are LNHDA and SQIVND (reference sequence).

This clonotype was counted only a few times. V gene TRBV20-1 combines with J gene TRBJ2-5, with TRBD2 as a possible D gene (6 bases). This CDR3 contains 15 residues. The germline V gene has CDR1 DFQATT and CDR2 SNEGSKA (reference sequence). Deletions cut 5 bases from V and 4 bases from J, with 20 bases between. In DNA form, the CDR3 reads TGCAGTGCTGCTAAATCAACGGGGGTTGCAGAGACCCAGTACTTC. This codes for CSAAKSTGVAETQYF.

This clonotype was observed at least ten times. The V gene is TRBV5-5, the J gene TRBJ2-4; D gene unclear. CDR3 length: 12 residues. Germline V gene data show CDR1 as SGHKS and CDR2 as YYEKEE (reference sequence). V lost 6 bases, J lost 1 base, and 5 bases lay in between. The CDR3 here is CASTGAKNIQYF. The CDR3 DNA is TGTGCCAGCACCGGGGCCAAAAACATTCAGTACTTC.

This clonotype has a handful of counts. V is TRBV4-2 and J is TRBJ1-1; unclear D gene. The germline V and J ends were trimmed by 1 base and 6 bases, with 6 bases remaining between them. The V gene's germline CDR1 is LGHNA and CDR2 YNFKEQ. CDR3 length: 12 residues. CDR3: CASSQGVAEAFF. For the CDR3, the DNA is TGTGCCAGCAGCCAAGGAGTCGCTGAAGCTTTCTTT.

This clonotype was counted a few times. The rearrangement joins TRBV21-1 to TRBJ2-1; the table assigns TRBD1, which was not confirmed against the DNA. TRBV21-1 has pseudogene status. The CDR3 consists of 19 residues. DNA for the CDR3: TGTGCCAGCAGTAAGACAGGGTACAGCAATAAAAAATACTACAATGAGCAGTTCTTC. Translation: CASSKTGYSNKKYYNEQFF.

This chain connects TRBV11-2 to TRBJ2-1, with D unresolved. The CDR3 contains 15 residues. Germline V gene data show CDR1 as SGHAT and CDR2 as FQNNGV. Trimming took off 6 bases at V and 6 bases at J, with 18 bases between the two ends. CDR3 coding DNA: TGTGCCAGCAGACTCGACCCTCTGAGGTTCAATGAGCAGTTCTTC. As protein: CASRLDPLRFNEQFF.

The V gene is TRBV25-1, the J gene TRBJ1-1, with D possibly matching TRBD1 (6 bases). In germline, CDR1 is MGHDK, CDR2 SYGVNS. This CDR3 is built from 14 residues. The germline V and J ends were trimmed by 4 bases and 4 bases, with 13 bases remaining between them. The CDR3 reads CASSGTDRPTEAFF. The CDR3 bases are TGTGCCAGCAGTGGGACAGACAGACCCACTGAAGCTTTCTTT.

The chain combines TRBV6-5 with TRBJ1-2; a possible D gene is TRBD1 (5 bases). CDR3 length: 15 amino acids. With 0 bases removed from V and 0 bases from J, the gap between germline ends came to 8 bases. Germline V gene lookup returns CDR1 MNHEY and CDR2 SVGAGI. The CDR3 DNA reads as TGTGCCAGCAGTTACTCAGGGGCCGCTAACTATGGCTACACCTTC. Its translation is CASSYSGAANYGYTF.

V is TRBV7-9 and J is TRBJ2-1; a weak D match, TRBD2 (5 bases). The germline gives CDR1 SEHNR, CDR2 FQNEAQ (reference sequence). The CDR3 has 17 amino acids. The V end was cut by 5 bases, the J end by 1 base, with 18 bases between. CDR3 bases: TGTGCCAGCAGCCTCCTCCCAATCGGGGTTTCCTACAATGAGCAGTTCTTC. Residues: CASSLLPIGVSYNEQFF.

This clonotype was found a few times. This chain uses TRBV7-2 with TRBJ2-7, with unresolved D. CDR3 size: 12 residues. Germline loops: CDR1 SGHTA, CDR2 FQGNSA. V gave up 5 bases and J gave up 4 bases, with 9 bases separating them. The CDR3 region has the DNA TGTGCCAGCAGCAAGACCTGGTACGAGCAGTACTTC. Its protein product is CASSKTWYEQYF.

There are a few counts of this clonotype. The chain employs TRBV9 and TRBJ2-5; D ambiguous. Germline CDR1 is SGDLS and CDR2 is YYNGEE. This CDR3 is 13 amino acids long. Between the trimmed V and J ends, which lost 2 bases and 2 bases, there was a span of 7 bases. CDR3 nucleotide sequence: TGTGCCAGCAGCGTTGATACACAAGAGACCCAGTACTTC. Protein sequence: CASSVDTQETQYF.

The rearrangement uses TRBV10-3 and TRBJ1-5; D is unclear. CDR1 and CDR2 (germline): ENHRY, SYGVKD. The CDR3 runs to 14 residues. Trimming removed 4 bases from V and 2 bases from J, with 9 bases in between. The CDR3 is CAISADGGNQPQHF. CDR3 sequence (DNA): TGTGCCATCAGTGCAGACGGAGGCAATCAGCCCCAGCATTTT.

This clonotype was observed a handful of times. This chain connects TRBV7-2 to TRBJ2-3; a possible D gene is TRBD1 (6 bases). The CDR3 contains 15 residues. Germline V gives CDR1 SGHTA, CDR2 FQGNSA. V lost 0 bases and J lost 2, with 9 bases in between. CDR3 in DNA: TGTGCCAGCAGCTTAGCACAGGGAGACACAGATACGCAGTATTTT. It codes for CASSLAQGDTDTQYF.

This clonotype has more than one count but fewer than ten. The chain uses TRBV7-6 and TRBJ2-7; D is possibly TRBD2 (6 bases). This CDR3 has 14 amino acids. The germline V and J ends were trimmed by 4 bases and 0 bases, with 10 bases remaining between them. Germline-derived CDR1 and CDR2 are SGHVS and FNYEAQ. CDR3 coding DNA: TGTGCCAGCAGCTCAGAGGACTACTCCTACGAGCAGTACTTC. Protein product: CASSSEDYSYEQYF.

This clonotype was picked up a small number of times. This chain connects TRBV20-1 to TRBJ2-1; TRBD2 matches at 7 bases. Per germline, CDR1 DFQATT and CDR2 SNEGSKA (reference sequence). CDR3 length: 14 amino acids. V shed 6 bases, J shed 3 bases, and the junction held 8 bases outside the gene matches. The CDR3 sequence: CSARVRDYYNEQFF. CDR3 coding DNA: TGCAGTGCAAGGGTCCGGGACTACTACAATGAGCAGTTCTTC.